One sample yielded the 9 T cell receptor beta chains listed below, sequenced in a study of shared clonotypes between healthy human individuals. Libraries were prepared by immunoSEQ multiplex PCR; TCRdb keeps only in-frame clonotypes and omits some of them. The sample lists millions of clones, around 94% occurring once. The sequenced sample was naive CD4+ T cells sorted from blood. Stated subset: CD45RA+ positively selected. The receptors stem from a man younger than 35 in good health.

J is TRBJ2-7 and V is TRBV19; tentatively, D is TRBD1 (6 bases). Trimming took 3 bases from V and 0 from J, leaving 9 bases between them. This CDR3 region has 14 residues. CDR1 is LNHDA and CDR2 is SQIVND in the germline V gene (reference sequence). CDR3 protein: CASSIGQSSYEQYF. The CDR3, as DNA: TGTGCCAGTAGTATTGGACAGAGCTCCTACGAGCAGTACTTC. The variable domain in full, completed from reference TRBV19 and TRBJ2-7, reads DGGITQSPKYLFRKEGQNVTLSCEQNLNHDAMYWYRQDPGQGLRLIYYSQIVNDFQKGDIAEGYSVSREKKESFPLTVTSAQKNPTAFYLCASSIGQSSYEQYFGPGTRLTVT.

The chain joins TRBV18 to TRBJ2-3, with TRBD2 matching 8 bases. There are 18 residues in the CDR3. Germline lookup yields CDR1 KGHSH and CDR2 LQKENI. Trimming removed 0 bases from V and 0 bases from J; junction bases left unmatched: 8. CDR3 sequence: CASSPPTSGVTSTDTQYF. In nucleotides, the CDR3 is TGTGCCAGCTCACCACCTACTAGCGGCGTAACTAGCACAGATACGCAGTATTTT.

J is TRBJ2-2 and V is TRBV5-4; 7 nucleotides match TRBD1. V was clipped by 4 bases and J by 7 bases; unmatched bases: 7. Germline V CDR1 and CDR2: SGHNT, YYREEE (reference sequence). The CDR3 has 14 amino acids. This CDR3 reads CASSRLQGDGELFF. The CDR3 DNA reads TGTGCCAGCAGCCGATTGCAGGGGGACGGGGAGCTGTTTTTT.

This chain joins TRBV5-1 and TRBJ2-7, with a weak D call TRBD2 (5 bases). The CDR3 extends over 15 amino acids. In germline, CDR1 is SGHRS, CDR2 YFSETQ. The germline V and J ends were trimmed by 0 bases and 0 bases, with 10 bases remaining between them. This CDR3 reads CASSLDRTSSYEQYF. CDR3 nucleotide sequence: TGCGCCAGCAGCTTGGACCGGACTTCCTCCTACGAGCAGTACTTC.

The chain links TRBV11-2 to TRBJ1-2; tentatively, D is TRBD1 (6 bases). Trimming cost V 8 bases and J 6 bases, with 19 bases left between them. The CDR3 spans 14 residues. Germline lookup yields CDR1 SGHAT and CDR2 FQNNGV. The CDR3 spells CASGWGAGTHGYTF. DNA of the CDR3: TGTGCCAGCGGATGGGGGGCGGGAACCCATGGCTACACCTTC.

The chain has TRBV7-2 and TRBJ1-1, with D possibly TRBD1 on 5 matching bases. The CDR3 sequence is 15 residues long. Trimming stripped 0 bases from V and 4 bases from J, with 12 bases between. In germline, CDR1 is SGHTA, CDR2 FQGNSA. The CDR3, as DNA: TGTGCCAGCAGCTTAGCTGGGGGAACGGTCACTGAAGCTTTCTTT. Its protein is CASSLAGGTVTEAFF.

CDR3: CAWSASQNYGYTF. CDR3 nucleotides: TGTGCCTGGAGTGCATCACAGAACTATGGCTACACCTTC. The J gene is TRBJ1-2, the V gene TRBV30, with no clear D. V shed 1 base and J shed 2 bases, with 8 bases lying between them. Germline V gene lookup returns CDR1 GTSNPN and CDR2 SVGIG (reference sequence). The CDR3 loop spans 13 amino acids.

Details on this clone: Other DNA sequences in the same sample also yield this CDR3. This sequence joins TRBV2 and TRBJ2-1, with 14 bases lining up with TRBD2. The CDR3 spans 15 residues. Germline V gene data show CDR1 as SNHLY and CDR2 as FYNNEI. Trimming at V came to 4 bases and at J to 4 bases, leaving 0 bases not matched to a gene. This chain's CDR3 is CASSGLAGGYNEQFF. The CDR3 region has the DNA TGTGCCAGCAGTGGACTAGCGGGAGGGTACAATGAGCAGTTCTTC. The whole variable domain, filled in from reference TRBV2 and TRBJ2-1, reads EPEVTQTPSHQVTQMGQEVILRCVPISNHLYFYWYRQILGQKVEFLVSFYNNEISEKSEIFDDQFSVERPDGSNFTLKIRSTKLEDSAMYFCASSGLAGGYNEQFFGPGTRLTVL.

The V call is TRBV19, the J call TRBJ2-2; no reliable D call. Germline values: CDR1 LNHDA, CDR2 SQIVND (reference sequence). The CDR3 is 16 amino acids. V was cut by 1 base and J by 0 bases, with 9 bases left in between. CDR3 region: CASSIGSGTNTGELFF. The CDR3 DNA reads TGTGCCAGTAGTATAGGGTCCGGAACGAACACCGGGGAGCTGTTTTTT.